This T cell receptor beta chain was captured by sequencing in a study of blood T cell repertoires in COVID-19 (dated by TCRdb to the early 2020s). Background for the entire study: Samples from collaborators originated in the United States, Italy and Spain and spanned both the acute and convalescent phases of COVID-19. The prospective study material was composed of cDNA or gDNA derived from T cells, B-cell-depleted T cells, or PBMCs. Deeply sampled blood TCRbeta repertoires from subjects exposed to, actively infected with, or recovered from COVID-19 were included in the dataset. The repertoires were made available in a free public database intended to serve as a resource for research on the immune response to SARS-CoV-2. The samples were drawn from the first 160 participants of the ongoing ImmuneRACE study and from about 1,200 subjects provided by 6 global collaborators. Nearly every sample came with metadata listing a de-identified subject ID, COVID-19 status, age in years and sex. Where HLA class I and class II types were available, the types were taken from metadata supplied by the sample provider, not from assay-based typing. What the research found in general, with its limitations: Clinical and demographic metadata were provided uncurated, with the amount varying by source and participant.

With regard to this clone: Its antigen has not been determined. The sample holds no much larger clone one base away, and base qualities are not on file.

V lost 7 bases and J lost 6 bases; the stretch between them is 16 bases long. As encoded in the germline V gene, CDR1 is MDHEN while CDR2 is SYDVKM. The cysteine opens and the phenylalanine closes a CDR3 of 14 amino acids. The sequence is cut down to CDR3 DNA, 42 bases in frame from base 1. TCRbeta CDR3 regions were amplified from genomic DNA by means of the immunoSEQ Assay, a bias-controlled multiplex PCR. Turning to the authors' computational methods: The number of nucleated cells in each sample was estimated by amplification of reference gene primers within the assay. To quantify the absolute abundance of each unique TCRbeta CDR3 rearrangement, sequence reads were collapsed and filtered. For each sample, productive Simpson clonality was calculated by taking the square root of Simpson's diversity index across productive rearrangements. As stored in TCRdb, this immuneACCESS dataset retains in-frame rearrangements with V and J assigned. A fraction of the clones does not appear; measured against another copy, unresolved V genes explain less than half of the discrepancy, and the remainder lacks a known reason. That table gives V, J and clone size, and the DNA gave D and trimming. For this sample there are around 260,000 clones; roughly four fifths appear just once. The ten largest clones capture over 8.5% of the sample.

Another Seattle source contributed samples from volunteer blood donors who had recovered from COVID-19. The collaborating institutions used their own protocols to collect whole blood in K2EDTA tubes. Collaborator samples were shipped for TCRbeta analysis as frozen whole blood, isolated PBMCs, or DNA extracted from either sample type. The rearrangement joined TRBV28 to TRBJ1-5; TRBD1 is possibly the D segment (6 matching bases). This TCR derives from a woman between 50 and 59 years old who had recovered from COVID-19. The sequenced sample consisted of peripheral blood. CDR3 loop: CASTLWTDSQPQHF. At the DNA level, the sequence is TGTGCCAGCACCCTATGGACAGATTCTCAGCCCCAGCATTTT.